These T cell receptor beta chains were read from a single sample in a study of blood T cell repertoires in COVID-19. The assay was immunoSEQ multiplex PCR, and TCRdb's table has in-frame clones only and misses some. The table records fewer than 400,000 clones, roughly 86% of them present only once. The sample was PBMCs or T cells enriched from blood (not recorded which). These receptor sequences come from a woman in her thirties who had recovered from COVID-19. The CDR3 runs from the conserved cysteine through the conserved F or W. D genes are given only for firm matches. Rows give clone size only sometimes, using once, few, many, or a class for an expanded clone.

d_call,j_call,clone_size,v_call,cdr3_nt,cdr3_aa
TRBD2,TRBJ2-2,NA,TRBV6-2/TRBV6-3,TGTGCCAGCAGTTACTCGACAGTCTTCGGCGGGGGGGTCACCGGGGAGCTGTTTTTT,CASSYSTVFGGGVTGELFF
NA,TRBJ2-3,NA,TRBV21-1,TGTGCCAGCGAGCGGAAGGGGGCGAGCACAGATACGCAGTATTTT,CASERKGASTDTQYF
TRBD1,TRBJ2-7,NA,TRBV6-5,TGTGCCAGCCTACAGGGGGGCGAGCAGTACTTC,CASLQGGEQYF
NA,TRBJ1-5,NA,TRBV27,TGTGCCAGCAGTTTCGGACAAATTCAGCCCCAGCATTTT,CASSFGQIQPQHF
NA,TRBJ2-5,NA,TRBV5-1,TGCGCCAGCAGCTTGTTTGGGGCTGTGCGGGAGACCCAGTACTTC,CASSLFGAVRETQYF
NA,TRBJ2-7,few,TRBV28,TGTGCCAGCACCTCGTCTTTGAAAACATACGAGCAGTACTTC,CASTSSLKTYEQYF
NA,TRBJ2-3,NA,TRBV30,TGTGCCTCCACGGGACAGTGGACCGGGTCGGGAGTCGCAGATACGCAGTATTTT,CASTGQWTGSGVADTQYF
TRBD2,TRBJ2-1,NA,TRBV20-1,TGCAGTGCTAGTCCTAGCGGGAGATCAGATGAGCAGTTCTTC,CSASPSGRSDEQFF
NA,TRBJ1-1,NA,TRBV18,TGTGCCAGCTCATTGCAGGGGAGGGTGAACACTGAAGCTTTCTTT,CASSLQGRVNTEAFF
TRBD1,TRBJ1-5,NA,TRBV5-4,TGTGCCAGCAGCCATCCTACAGGGGTTGCCAATCAGCCCCAGCATTTT,CASSHPTGVANQPQHF
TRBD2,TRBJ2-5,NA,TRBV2,TGTGCCAGCAGTGACTGGACTAGTGAAGAGACCCAGTACTTC,CASSDWTSEETQYF
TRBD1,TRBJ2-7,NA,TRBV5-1,TGCGCCAGCAGCTTGGCACAGGGGGTTTCCTACGAGCAGTACTTC,CASSLAQGVSYEQYF
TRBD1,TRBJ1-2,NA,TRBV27,TGTGCCAGCAGTTCCTGGGGACAGTCGATCTATGGCTACACCTTC,CASSSWGQSIYGYTF
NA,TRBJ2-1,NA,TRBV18,TGTGCCAGCTCATCCGGTGGGCAGGCCGCCTACAATGAGCAGTTCTTC,CASSSGGQAAYNEQFF
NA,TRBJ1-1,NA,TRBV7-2,TGTGCCAGCAGCATCGGGGGGCGCACTGAAGCTTTCTTT,CASSIGGRTEAFF
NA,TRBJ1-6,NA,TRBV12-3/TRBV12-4,TGTGCCAGCAGTTTTCTTCAGGGCTCACCCCTCCACTTT,CASSFLQGSPLHF
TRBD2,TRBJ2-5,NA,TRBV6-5,TGTGCCAGCAGTTACTCCTTCGCGGGGGGCATGGAGACCCAGTACTTC,CASSYSFAGGMETQYF
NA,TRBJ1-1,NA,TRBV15,TGTGCCACCAGCAGAGATATAGGACAGAACACTGAAGCTTTCTTT,CATSRDIGQNTEAFF
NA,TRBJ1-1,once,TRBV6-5,TGTGCCAGCAGTTTTACTCCAGGACAGGAAGCTTTCTTT,CASSFTPGQEAFF
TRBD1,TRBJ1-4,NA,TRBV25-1,TGTGCCAGCAGTGAATACCGGGGACAGGGGGGGGAAAAACTGTTTTTT,CASSEYRGQGGEKLFF
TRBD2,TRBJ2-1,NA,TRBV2,TGTGCCAGCAGTGCAACTAGCGGGGGCAATGAGCAGTTCTTC,CASSATSGGNEQFF
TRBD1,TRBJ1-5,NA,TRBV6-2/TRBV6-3,TGTGCCAGCAGTTCCGGACAGGGGGTAGAGTATCAGCCCCAGCATTTT,CASSSGQGVEYQPQHF
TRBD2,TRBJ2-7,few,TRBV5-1,TGCGCCAGCAGCCGAGATGGGACTAGCGAATACGAGCAGTACTTC,CASSRDGTSEYEQYF
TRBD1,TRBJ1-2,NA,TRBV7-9,TGTGCCAGCAGCTTAGTCATTACACTCGAAGAGGGGGCGAGTGGCTACACCTTC,CASSLVITLEEGASGYTF
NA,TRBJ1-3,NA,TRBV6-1,TGTGCCAGCAGTGAAGGAGTTGAAGGAAACACCATATATTTT,CASSEGVEGNTIYF
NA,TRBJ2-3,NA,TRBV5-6,TGTGCCAGCAGCTTTTCAATCACAGATACGCAGTATTTT,CASSFSITDTQYF
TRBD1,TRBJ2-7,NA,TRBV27,TGTGCCAGCAGGGACAGGGAAAAAGGGGTACCCGAGCAGTACTTC,CASRDREKGVPEQYF